This T cell receptor (beta chain) was observed in a study of T-cell memory formation after mild COVID-19. Across the study: Clusters of TCRs were largely donor specific.

With constant-segment primers, 5'RACE yielded cDNA libraries of TCR alpha and TCR beta that carried sample barcodes and UMIs. Using its own MiXCR run on the 5' RACE reads, TCRdb lists one record per CDR3 protein. The sample lists roughly 510,000 distinct CDR3 sequences, around 15% occurring once. Only a few counts were recorded for this clonotype. The CDR3 spans 14 residues. Trimming shortened V by 0 bases and J by 6 bases, and 11 bases separated the two germline ends. Germline V lookup: CDR1 SGDLS, CDR2 YYNGEE. V and J are TRBV9 and TRBJ2-3; D may correspond to TRBD1 or TRBD2 (5 bases each). The sequence was collected from an adult woman who had mild COVID-19 (a few samples of this study predate the infection). Cell type and time point are not known. The sample comprised PBMCs or a T cell subset sorted from them (not recorded which). This CDR3 reads CASSVVGTPDTQYF. CDR3 DNA sequence: TGTGCCAGCAGCGTAGTTGGGACCCCGGATACGCAGTATTTT. The full variable domain, completed using reference TRBV9 and TRBJ2-3, is DSGVTQTPKHLITATGQRVTLRCSPRSGDLSVYWYQQSLDQGLQFLIQYYNGEERAKGNILERFSAQQFPDLHSELNLSSLELGDSALYFCASSVVGTPDTQYFGPGTRLTVL.